One and the same sample provided the 23 T cell receptor beta chains below, sequenced in a study of blood T cell repertoires in COVID-19. Using immunoSEQ multiplex PCR, the repertoire was profiled, and TCRdb retains in-frame clones only, with some absent. The data contain 300,000 to 400,000 clones, over 75% of them singletons. The specimen was PBMCs or T cells enriched from blood (not recorded which). These receptors came from a woman in her twenties or thirties with acute COVID-19.

V gene TRBV29-1 combines with J gene TRBJ1-5, with 9 nucleotides matching TRBD1. V lost 7 bases, J lost 3 bases, and 4 bases stayed unmatched. CDR1 is SQVTM, CDR2 ANQGSEA, per germline. The CDR3 runs to 13 residues. CDR3 in amino acids: CSARQGVNQPQHF. The CDR3 bases are TGCAGCGCCCGACAGGGGGTCAATCAGCCCCAGCATTTT.

The V call is TRBV6-5, the J call TRBJ1-1; tentatively, D is TRBD1 (5 bases). V shed 7 bases and J shed 1 base, with 10 bases lying between them. The CDR3 extends over 13 amino acids. Germline-derived CDR1 and CDR2 are MNHEY and SVGAGI. The CDR3 loop is CASKGTGNTEAFF. The CDR3 DNA reads TGTGCCAGCAAAGGTACAGGGAACACTGAAGCTTTCTTT.

The J gene is TRBJ1-1, the V gene TRBV5-1; 7 nucleotides agree with TRBD1. Germline lookup yields CDR1 SGHRS and CDR2 YFSETQ. The CDR3 is 14 residues long. V dropped 0 bases and J dropped 7; count of bases not matched to a gene: 6. For the CDR3, the DNA is TGCGCCAGCAGCTTGGAGGGGGCGGACCATGAAGCTTTCTTT. Amino acid sequence: CASSLEGADHEAFF. The variable domain in full, completed from reference TRBV5-1 and TRBJ1-1, reads KAGVTQTPRYLIKTRGQQVTLSCSPISGHRSVSWYQQTPGQGLQFLFEYFSETQRNKGNFPGRFSGRQFSNSRSEMNVSTLELGDSALYLCASSLEGADHEAFFGQGTRLTVV.

The genes are TRBV6-5 and TRBJ2-7; a weak D match, TRBD2 (5 bases). The ends were cut back, 6 bases at V and 7 bases at J, with 10 bases in the middle. Germline V gives CDR1 MNHEY, CDR2 SVGAGI. The CDR3 length is 11 residues. DNA of the CDR3: TGTGCCAGCAGGGACTTGCAAGAGCAGTACTTC. Protein product: CASRDLQEQYF.

This clone appeared a single time. The chain carries TRBV18 and TRBJ1-4; D is perhaps TRBD1 (6 bases). The germline gives CDR1 KGHSH, CDR2 LQKENI. This CDR3 spans 15 amino acids. V lost 0 bases, J lost 6 bases, and 11 bases lay in between. CDR3 sequence: CASSPPRGQDEKLFF. In DNA form, the CDR3 reads TGTGCCAGCTCACCACCGCGGGGGCAGGATGAAAAACTGTTTTTT.

The chain recombines TRBV29-1 with TRBJ2-7; 8 bases fit TRBD1. Trimming at V came to 6 bases and at J to 5 bases, leaving 15 bases not matched to a gene. The CDR3 runs to 15 residues. Per germline, CDR1 SQVTM and CDR2 ANQGSEA. The CDR3, as DNA: TGCAGCGTGACGGGCCTCAGGGGGCTGGCGGACGAGCAGTACTTC. This gives the protein CSVTGLRGLADEQYF.

The chain links TRBV5-5 to TRBJ2-1; possible D gene TRBD1, 5 bases. Trimming cost V 4 bases and J 4 bases, with 18 bases left between them. The length of the CDR3 is 16 residues. CDR1 is SGHKS, CDR2 YYEKEE, per germline (reference sequence). The CDR3 DNA follows: TGTGCCAGCAGCCTGAGTGTCAGGGTATCGTACAATGAGCAGTTCTTC. Protein: CASSLSVRVSYNEQFF.

The chain recombines TRBV28 with TRBJ1-2; 7 nucleotides match TRBD1. The CDR3 extends over 14 amino acids. In germline, CDR1 is MDHEN, CDR2 SYDVKM. With 11 bases clipped from V and 3 bases from J, the junction kept 12 bases outside the gene matches. The chain's CDR3 is CAVHRDRTYYGYTF. The CDR3 DNA follows: TGTGCCGTTCACCGGGACAGAACATACTATGGCTACACCTTC.

The CDR3 nucleotides read TGCGCCAGCAGCACCCAGCGGGCGGAGACCCAGTACTTC. Protein product: CASSTQRAETQYF. The chain couples TRBV5-1 to TRBJ2-5; TRBD2 might be the D (6 bases). The CDR3 loop spans 13 amino acids. V shed 4 bases and J shed 5 bases, with 12 bases lying between them. CDR1 is SGHRS and CDR2 is YFSETQ in the germline V gene. The full variable domain, completed using reference TRBV5-1 and TRBJ2-5, is KAGVTQTPRYLIKTRGQQVTLSCSPISGHRSVSWYQQTPGQGLQFLFEYFSETQRNKGNFPGRFSGRQFSNSRSEMNVSTLELGDSALYLCASSTQRAETQYFGPGTRLLVL.

With respect to this clone: The junction shows a germline mismatch at one end, possibly a read error. The rearrangement links TRBV24-1 to TRBJ1-2; D is ambiguous. The germline CDR1 and CDR2 sequences are KGHDR and SFDVKD. The CDR3 consists of 12 residues. In nucleotides, the CDR3 is TGTGCCACCAGTGATAGCACCGGCTCCGGGAACTTC. This encodes CATSDSTGSGNF.

This chain joins TRBV30 and TRBJ1-2; 8 bases are a match to TRBD1. The V gene's germline CDR1 is GTSNPN and CDR2 SVGIG (reference sequence). J was trimmed by 4 bases and V by 3 bases; bases with no gene match: 7. The CDR3 runs to 14 residues. The CDR3 DNA reads TGTGCCTGGAGGAAGACAGGGGACGGCTATGGCTACACCTTC. It encodes CAWRKTGDGYGYTF.

The CDR3 nucleotides are TGTGCCAGTAGTTCCAACGAGGCAACTAATGAAAAACTGTTTTTT. It codes for CASSSNEATNEKLFF. The rearrangement links TRBV19 to TRBJ1-4, with D uncertain. V shed 5 bases and J shed 0 bases, with 10 bases lying between them. The CDR3 has 15 amino acids. CDR1 is LNHDA, CDR2 SQIVND, per germline (reference sequence).

This chain links TRBV24-1 with TRBJ2-1; D is uncertain. Per germline, CDR1 KGHDR and CDR2 SFDVKD. V was pared by 7 bases and J by 4 bases, with 10 bases between. The length of the CDR3 is 13 residues. DNA for the CDR3: TGTGCCACCAGGGGCGACGGATACAATGAGCAGTTCTTC. It specifies CATRGDGYNEQFF.

A note on this clone: This CDR3 is also generated by other DNA sequences in the sample. V and J are TRBV5-1 and TRBJ1-2, with D uncertain. Germline assignment: CDR1 SGHRS and CDR2 YFSETQ. The V and J ends lost 0 bases and 2 bases respectively, with 8 bases between them. This CDR3 is built from 14 residues. The DNA of the CDR3 is TGCGCCAGCAGCTTGGTACCGGGAAACTATGGCTACACCTTC. The encoded protein is CASSLVPGNYGYTF.

The chain links TRBV6-5 to TRBJ2-7, with D possibly TRBD1 on 6 matching bases. The CDR3 is 14 amino acids. The V and J ends lost 5 bases and 0 bases respectively, with 11 bases between them. The germline V gene has CDR1 MNHEY and CDR2 SVGAGI. The CDR3 DNA is TGTGCCAGCAGTCGGACAGTCCTCTCCTACGAGCAGTACTTC. This encodes CASSRTVLSYEQYF.

This sequence joins TRBV19 and TRBJ2-7; possible D gene TRBD2, 5 bases. The V gene lost 4 bases and the J gene lost 3 bases, with 10 bases spanning the gap. Looked up from germline, CDR1 is LNHDA and CDR2 is SQIVND (reference sequence). The CDR3 totals 13 residues. CDR3: CASSRGLHYEQYF. In DNA form, the CDR3 reads TGTGCCAGTAGTAGAGGACTTCACTACGAGCAGTACTTC.

This clone was counted once. V is TRBV4-2 and J is TRBJ2-5; D gene uncertain. Germline lookup yields CDR1 LGHNA and CDR2 YNFKEQ. The CDR3 spans 14 residues. Trimming shortened V by 0 bases and J by 5 bases, and 10 bases separated the two germline ends. CDR3 loop: CASSQDRSKETQYF. CDR3 DNA sequence: TGTGCCAGCAGCCAAGATCGGTCGAAGGAGACCCAGTACTTC.

The chain has TRBV6-2 or TRBV6-3 and TRBJ1-4; the D gene is possibly TRBD1 (5 bases). V lost 2 bases, J lost 10 bases, and 8 bases lay in between. Germline V gene sequence: CDR1 MNHEY, CDR2 SVGEGT. The CDR3 covers 12 residues. The CDR3 protein is CASSYAQGKLFF. The CDR3 DNA reads as TGTGCCAGCAGTTACGCGCAGGGAAAACTGTTTTTT.

In DNA, the CDR3 is TGTGCCAGCAGCCCCTCGGACAGGGGGTACAATGAGCAGTTCTTC. It encodes CASSPSDRGYNEQFF. This chain joins TRBV5-6 and TRBJ2-1; TRBD1 matches 10 bases. The CDR3 has 15 residues. Losses at the gene ends were 4 bases for V and 4 bases for J; bases not matched to a gene: 5. Looked up from germline, CDR1 is SGHDT and CDR2 is YYEEEE.

The chain links TRBV24-1 to TRBJ2-1; TRBD1 matches 7 bases. Germline V gene sequence: CDR1 KGHDR, CDR2 SFDVKD. V shed 0 bases and J 9 bases; nucleotides not matched to a gene: 1. The CDR3 spans 13 residues. In nucleotides, the CDR3 is TGTGCCACCAGTGATTTGACAGGGGCTGAGCAGTTCTTC. Protein: CATSDLTGAEQFF.

V and J are TRBV9 and TRBJ1-5, with TRBD1 as a possible D gene (5 bases). CDR1 is SGDLS and CDR2 is YYNGEE in the germline V gene. The CDR3 is 12 amino acids. The V end was cut by 4 bases, the J end by 6 bases, with 8 bases between. The CDR3 protein is CASSTGGQPQHF. DNA for the CDR3: TGTGCCAGCAGCACCGGGGGTCAGCCCCAGCATTTT. Drawing the rest from reference TRBV9 and TRBJ1-5, the complete variable domain is DSGVTQTPKHLITATGQRVTLRCSPRSGDLSVYWYQQSLDQGLQFLIQYYNGEERAKGNILERFSAQQFPDLHSELNLSSLELGDSALYFCASSTGGQPQHFGDGTRLSIL.

This chain links TRBV5-1 with TRBJ2-3, with 9 bases fitting TRBD2. The CDR3 consists of 16 residues. The J segment lost 2 bases and the V segment lost 3 bases, leaving 7 bases of the junction unmatched. Looked up from germline, CDR1 is SGHRS and CDR2 is YFSETQ. The CDR3 region is CASSWSSGGVTDTQYF. CDR3 nucleotide sequence: TGCGCCAGCAGCTGGAGTAGCGGGGGAGTCACAGATACGCAGTATTTT.

This chain connects TRBV2 to TRBJ1-3; 7 bases agree with TRBD1. The CDR3 length is 16 residues. CDR1 and CDR2 (germline): SNHLY, FYNNEI. V was clipped by 5 bases and J by 2 bases; unmatched bases: 9. The DNA of the CDR3 is TGTGCCAGCAGTACTTTACGACAGGGTACTGGAAACACCATATATTTT. Translated, it gives CASSTLRQGTGNTIYF.